The TCR beta chain under discussion was sequenced for a study of T-cell reconstitution after alpha-beta-depleted transplantation in children (dated by TCRdb to the mid-2010s). Looking at the study overall: Using TCR repertoire profiling, the study quantitatively followed how T-cell immune reconstitution unfolded in children after TCRalphabeta/CD19-depleted allogeneic hematopoietic cell transplantation.

Library preparation employed PCR. Sequencer: Illumina HiSeq 2500. To normalize quantification of the TCRbeta repertoire, the TCR libraries were built with molecular barcoding that relied on unique molecular identifiers. TCRdb reran the public reads through fastp at Q25 and MiXCR, keeping productive beta chains. A single entry per CDR3 protein holds the most common genes and DNA from its merged rows. The sample table records about 180,000 distinct CDR3 sequences; roughly 10% of these occur just once. Jointly, the top ten make up roughly 13% of the sample. According to the study, the label for this sample's treatment or condition signals: allogeneic hematopoietic cell transplantation with graft depleted of TCRalphabeta T cells and CD19 B cells. Transplant recipients were children who received TCRalphabeta/CD19-depleted allogeneic hematopoietic cell grafts. The CDR3 goes from the cysteine to the phenylalanine over 12 residues. Solely the CDR3 DNA is kept, with 36 bases framed from the first base. A distance of 9 bases separates the germline ends of V and J, which lose 8 bases and 4 bases respectively. Taken from the germline V gene, the CDR1 and CDR2 loops are MDHEN and SYDVKM.

This clonotype was recorded at least ten times. No antigen is known for it. The record has no base qualities; no much larger clone is one base away. The full study reports these points: Hyperexpanded clone frequencies declined over subsequent months; after one year, T-cell counts and TCRbeta diversity were mostly attributed to newly produced T cells. Apparently early alphabetaT-cell count recovery about two months after transplant reportedly relied on only several hundred rapidly expanded clones derived from non-depleted graft cells. The high TCRbeta diversity at day 60 in some patients was ascribed to recipient T cells and intrathymic progenitors that had survived conditioning.

This receptor was obtained from a boy between 2 and 10 years old with acute myeloid leukemia, due to receive a stem cell transplant. This receptor chain uses TRBV28 and TRBJ1-3; no D gene call is confident. The specimen comprised PBMCs, sampled before TCRalphabeta/CD19-depleted stem cell transplant. CDR3 loop: CASVTSGNTIYF. The nucleotide sequence reads TGTGCCAGCGTAACCTCCGGAAACACCATATATTTT.